These 13 T cell receptor beta chains were sequenced from one sample in a study of T cell changes during pregnancy in multiple sclerosis. Only in-frame clones appear in the TCRdb table, and some are missing; sequencing was by immunoSEQ multiplex PCR. This repertoire shows under 60,000 clones, roughly 92% found once; its top ten account for 0.37%. The sample consisted of CD4+ T cells from peripheral blood mononuclear cells, taken in the second trimester of pregnancy. Receptors originate from a female donor in good health, enrolled as a control in a pregnancy study.

The chain has TRBV5-1 and TRBJ1-4, with 7 bases matching TRBD1. Germline trimming cut 4 bases from V and 5 bases from J; bases unmatched to any gene: 8. Per germline, CDR1 SGHRS and CDR2 YFSETQ. This CDR3 has 15 residues. CDR3 protein: CASSVTGVGNEKLFF. CDR3 DNA: TGCGCCAGCAGCGTTACAGGGGTTGGGAATGAAAAACTGTTTTTT.

The gene calls are TRBV7-2 and TRBJ1-3; D is perhaps TRBD1 (6 bases). CDR3 length equals 15 residues. Trimming shortened V by 3 bases and J by 0 bases, and 9 bases separated the two germline ends. Looked up from germline, CDR1 is SGHTA and CDR2 is FQGNSA. The CDR3 region has the DNA TGTGCCAGCAGCTTCCAGACAGGCTCTGGAAACACCATATATTTT. Protein sequence: CASSFQTGSGNTIYF.

This clone was found once. The chain uses TRBV5-1 and TRBJ1-2; 11 bases line up with TRBD1. The CDR3 runs to 17 residues. Per germline, CDR1 SGHRS and CDR2 YFSETQ. Trimming cost V 4 bases and J 4 bases; bases outside gene matches: 12. This CDR3 is CASSPSDRGRFGYGYTF. The CDR3 DNA sequence: TGCGCCAGCAGCCCGTCGGACAGGGGGCGATTCGGCTATGGCTACACCTTC.

This chain connects TRBV4-3 to TRBJ2-7; 9 bases line up with TRBD1. V lost 3 bases to trimming and J lost 2 bases; unmatched junction nucleotides: 5. This CDR3 is built from 15 residues. Germline V gene sequence: CDR1 LGHNA, CDR2 YSLEER. For the CDR3, the DNA is TGCGCCAGCAGCCAGTCCGGGACAGGGACCTACGAGCAGTACTTC. Its translation is CASSQSGTGTYEQYF.

The chain has TRBV2 and TRBJ1-1; 9 positions match TRBD1. The CDR3 has 13 amino acids. V shed 8 bases, J shed 1 base, and the junction held 2 bases outside the gene matches. The germline CDR1 and CDR2 sequences are SNHLY and FYNNEI. The CDR3 DNA follows: TGTGCCAGCGGGGACAGGGAGAACACTGAAGCTTTCTTT. Amino acids: CASGDRENTEAFF.

The J gene is TRBJ1-1, the V gene TRBV11-2; TRBD1 agrees at 8 bases. This CDR3 spans 17 amino acids. Germline loops: CDR1 SGHAT, CDR2 FQNNGV. The V and J ends lost 5 bases and 3 bases, in that order; junction bases with no gene match: 14. The CDR3 loop reads CASSLSSWTGTYTEAFF. Written as DNA, the CDR3 is TGTGCCAGCAGCCTGAGTAGTTGGACAGGGACGTACACTGAAGCTTTCTTT.

Only a few counts were recorded for this clone. V is TRBV10-3 and J is TRBJ2-2; the D gene is possibly TRBD1 (6 bases). Trimming pared 10 bases from V and 3 bases from J, leaving 12 bases between. This CDR3 comprises 13 residues. Germline lookup yields CDR1 ENHRY and CDR2 SYGVKD. The CDR3 coding sequence is TGTGCCACCTATAGGACAGACACCGGGGAGCTGTTTTTT. Its translation: CATYRTDTGELFF.

This chain links TRBV20-1 with TRBJ1-4; 7 bases fit TRBD1. CDR3 length: 11 amino acids. The J segment lost 8 bases and the V segment lost 6 bases, leaving 3 bases of the junction unmatched. Germline V gene sequence: CDR1 DFQATT, CDR2 SNEGSKA (reference sequence). CDR3 amino acids: CSAGTAEKLFF. The DNA for the CDR3 is TGCAGTGCCGGGACAGCCGAAAAACTGTTTTTT.

The chain couples TRBV7-9 to TRBJ2-1; 12 bases line up with TRBD2. Germline V gives CDR1 SEHNR, CDR2 FQNEAQ (reference sequence). V shed 3 bases and J 7 bases; nucleotides not matched to a gene: 4. The CDR3 consists of 15 residues. Here the CDR3 DNA reads TGTGCCAGCAGCTTCTGGACTAGCGGGGTTAATGAGCAGTTCTTC. Amino acid sequence: CASSFWTSGVNEQFF.

The V gene is TRBV6-6, the J gene TRBJ1-1; D call uncertain. Trimming cost V 0 bases and J 4 bases, with 12 bases left between them. Germline-derived CDR1 and CDR2 are MNHNY and SVGAGI (reference sequence). The CDR3 consists of 15 residues. Here the CDR3 reads CASSYSPGSGTEAFF. In DNA, the CDR3 is TGTGCCAGCAGTTACTCGCCGGGATCGGGCACTGAAGCTTTCTTT.

The V gene is TRBV7-2, the J gene TRBJ1-2; 8 positions match TRBD1. Germline CDR1 SGHTA, CDR2 FQGNSA. CDR3 length equals 14 residues. The V gene end was trimmed by 0 bases and the J gene end by 7 bases; junction bases not matched to a gene: 4. CDR3 region: CASSLATGASGYTF. CDR3 DNA: TGTGCCAGCAGCTTAGCGACAGGGGCAAGTGGCTACACCTTC.

The chain employs TRBV5-6 and TRBJ1-1, with D unclear. The CDR3 extends over 13 amino acids. The germline V and J ends were trimmed by 0 bases and 1 base, with 4 bases remaining between them. From germline, CDR1 is SGHDT and CDR2 YYEEEE. The CDR3 bases are TGTGCCAGCAGCTTGGCCGGGAACACTGAAGCTTTCTTT. It encodes CASSLAGNTEAFF. The variable domain in full, with the rest retrieved from reference TRBV5-6 and TRBJ1-1, is DAGVTQSPTHLIKTRGQQVTLRCSPKSGHDTVSWYQQALGQGPQFIFQYYEEEERQRGNFPDRFSGHQFPNYSSELNVNALLLGDSALYLCASSLAGNTEAFFGQGTRLTVV.

CDR3 region: CASSSGGNSGNTIYF. CDR3 DNA: TGCGCCAGCAGCTCCGGGGGGAATTCTGGAAACACCATATATTTT. The chain uses TRBV5-1 and TRBJ1-3; weak D call: TRBD1 (5 bases). The length of the CDR3 is 15 residues. Germline V gene sequence: CDR1 SGHRS, CDR2 YFSETQ. Trimming took 3 bases from V and 1 from J, leaving 11 bases between them. The full variable domain, its missing parts supplied by reference TRBV5-1 and TRBJ1-3, is KAGVTQTPRYLIKTRGQQVTLSCSPISGHRSVSWYQQTPGQGLQFLFEYFSETQRNKGNFPGRFSGRQFSNSRSEMNVSTLELGDSALYLCASSSGGNSGNTIYFGEGSWLTVV.